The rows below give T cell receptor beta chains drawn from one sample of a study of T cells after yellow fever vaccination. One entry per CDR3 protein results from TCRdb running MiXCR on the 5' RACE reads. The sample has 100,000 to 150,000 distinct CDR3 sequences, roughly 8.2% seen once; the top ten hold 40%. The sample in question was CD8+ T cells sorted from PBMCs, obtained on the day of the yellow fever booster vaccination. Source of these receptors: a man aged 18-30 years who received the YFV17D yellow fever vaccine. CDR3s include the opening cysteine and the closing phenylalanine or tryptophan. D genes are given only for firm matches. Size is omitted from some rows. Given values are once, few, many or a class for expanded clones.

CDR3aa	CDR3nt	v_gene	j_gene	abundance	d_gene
CASSSSRGLGETQYF	TGTGCCAGCAGCTCCAGCAGGGGGCTTGGAGAGACCCAGTACTTC	TRBV12-3/TRBV12-4	TRBJ2-5	many	TRBD1
CASSPPGTEQFF	TGTGCCAGCAGTCCACCCGGGACTGAGCAGTTCTTC	TRBV27	TRBJ2-1	once	-
CASSLSEGWGSSTDTQYF	TGTGCCAGCAGCTTATCCGAGGGTTGGGGGTCTAGCACAGATACGCAGTATTTT	TRBV11-2	TRBJ2-3	few	-
CASSEGAENEQFF	TGTGCCAGCAGTGAGGGGGCTGAGAATGAGCAGTTCTTC	TRBV6-4	TRBJ2-1	-	-
CARPEFGNTEAFF	TGTGCCAGACCTGAATTCGGGAACACTGAAGCTTTCTTT	TRBV14	TRBJ1-1	many	-
CASRAGLGSSYNEQFF	TGTGCCAGCCGAGCGGGACTGGGAAGCTCCTACAATGAGCAGTTCTTC	TRBV7-3	TRBJ2-1	-	TRBD2
CASSLAMGLAGGPESSYNEQFF	TGTGCCAGCAGCTTAGCCATGGGACTAGCGGGGGGCCCCGAAAGCTCCTACAATGAGCAGTTCTTC	TRBV11-2	TRBJ2-1	few	TRBD2
CSVVTGNTEAFF	TGCAGCGTTGTGACAGGGAACACTGAAGCTTTCTTT	TRBV29-1	TRBJ1-1	many	-
CASSQAEGVSEAFF	TGCGCCAGCAGCCAAGCCGAGGGGGTTTCTGAAGCTTTCTTT	TRBV4-1	TRBJ1-1	-	-
CASSRTFSDRDTQYF	TGTGCCAGCAGCCGGACTTTCAGCGACCGAGATACGCAGTATTTT	TRBV12-3/TRBV12-4	TRBJ2-3	-	-
CASSRIPRQGTFYGYTF	TGTGCCAGCAGCCGAATTCCGAGGCAGGGAACCTTCTATGGCTACACCTTC	TRBV7-4	TRBJ1-2	-	-
CASSRTSGGLTDTQYF	TGTGCCAGCAGCCGGACTAGCGGGGGCCTCACAGATACGCAGTATTTT	TRBV3-1	TRBJ2-3	many	TRBD2
CASSQDGGAYNEQFF	TGCGCCAGCAGCCAAGATGGAGGAGCCTACAATGAGCAGTTCTTC	TRBV4-1	TRBJ2-1	few	-
CASSQRGRNTGELFF	TGTGCCAGCAGCCAGAGAGGAAGGAACACCGGGGAGCTGTTTTTT	TRBV3-2	TRBJ2-2	-	-
CASSGSGVGPDTQYF	TGTGCCAGCAGTGGTTCGGGGGTTGGGCCAGATACGCAGTATTTT	TRBV12-3/TRBV12-4	TRBJ2-3	few	-
CASIYGQGPGANVLTF	TGTGCCAGCATTTACGGACAGGGACCCGGGGCCAACGTCCTGACTTTC	TRBV6-2/TRBV6-3	TRBJ2-6	few	TRBD1
CASIPGGGTDTQYF	TGTGCCAGCATCCCAGGGGGCGGCACAGATACGCAGTATTTT	TRBV11-2	TRBJ2-3	-	TRBD1
CASSPGTRYYNEQFF	TGTGCCAGCAGCCCCGGGACTAGGTATTACAATGAGCAGTTCTTC	TRBV6-2/TRBV6-3	TRBJ2-1	-	TRBD2
CAISEGTRGRDTQYF	TGTGCCATCAGTGAGGGGACCCGCGGGCGGGATACGCAGTATTTT	TRBV10-3	TRBJ2-3	few	-
CASSFGHLNYGYTF	TGTGCCAGCAGCTTTGGACATCTCAACTATGGCTACACCTTC	TRBV7-9	TRBJ1-2	-	-
CATKGGGTLNTGELFF	TGTGCCACCAAAGGGGGTGGGACCCTGAACACCGGGGAGCTGTTTTTT	TRBV15	TRBJ2-2	few	-
CASSLYPLGQGSTGANVLTF	TGTGCCAGCAGCTTGTATCCTTTGGGACAGGGGAGCACTGGGGCCAACGTCCTGACTTTC	TRBV5-4	TRBJ2-6	-	TRBD1
CAISHSGGLPEQFF	TGTGCCATCAGTCACTCTGGGGGACTCCCCGAGCAGTTCTTC	TRBV10-3	TRBJ2-1	-	-
CASSQVAGSSPDTQYF	TGCGCCAGCAGCCAGGTAGCGGGGTCTAGCCCAGATACGCAGTATTTT	TRBV4-1	TRBJ2-3	many	TRBD2
CASVTGLAGSHTQYF	TGTGCCAGCGTGACCGGACTAGCGGGGTCTCATACGCAGTATTTT	TRBV2	TRBJ2-3	-	TRBD2
CASSLGSVKRTDTQYF	TGTGCCAGCAGCTTAGGGTCCGTAAAGAGGACAGATACGCAGTATTTT	TRBV7-9	TRBJ2-3	many	-
CASSQGRTTEAFF	TGCGCCAGCAGCCAAGGGAGGACGACTGAAGCTTTCTTT	TRBV4-3	TRBJ1-1	few	-
CASSLIQGAREQYF	TGCGCCAGCAGCCTCATACAGGGGGCGCGGGAGCAGTACTTC	TRBV4-1	TRBJ2-7	-	TRBD1
CASRNGQGYQETQYF	TGTGCCAGCAGAAACGGACAGGGCTACCAAGAGACCCAGTACTTC	TRBV6-5	TRBJ2-5	few	TRBD1
CSVEDQRGGPGELFF	TGCAGCGTTGAAGATCAGCGGGGGGGTCCCGGGGAGCTGTTTTTT	TRBV29-1	TRBJ2-2	few	TRBD2
CASSERLANLEIDTQYF	TGTGCCAGCAGCGAACGACTAGCGAATCTGGAGATAGATACGCAGTATTTT	TRBV7-8	TRBJ2-3	-	TRBD2
CASSASASSYNEQFF	TGTGCCAGCAGTGCTTCTGCTTCCTCCTACAATGAGCAGTTCTTC	TRBV7-2	TRBJ2-1	many	-
CASGLGYGTDTQYF	TGTGCCAGCGGTTTAGGCTATGGCACAGATACGCAGTATTTT	TRBV5-4	TRBJ2-3	few	-
CASSLGRDRLDYGYTF	TGCGCCAGCAGCTTGGGCCGGGACCGACTAGACTATGGCTACACCTTC	TRBV5-1	TRBJ1-2	-	-
CASSRVQAGANVLTF	TGTGCCAGCAGCCGGGTCCAGGCTGGGGCCAACGTCCTGACTTTC	TRBV3-1	TRBJ2-6	few	-
CASSHNDRDVDTQYF	TGCGCCAGCAGCCACAACGACAGGGATGTGGATACGCAGTATTTT	TRBV4-1	TRBJ2-3	-	TRBD1
CASRGDRYNEQFF	TGTGCCAGCAGAGGGGACAGATACAATGAGCAGTTCTTC	TRBV6-2/TRBV6-3	TRBJ2-1	-	TRBD1
CATSRRPGGGETQYF	TGTGCCACCAGCAGGCGGCCCGGGGGAGGAGAGACCCAGTACTTC	TRBV15	TRBJ2-5	-	-
CASSVGGIKSYEQYF	TGTGCCAGCAGCGTAGGAGGGATCAAATCCTACGAGCAGTACTTC	TRBV9	TRBJ2-7	-	-